These 2 T cell receptor beta chains were sequenced from one sample in a study of shared clonotypes between healthy human individuals. Assay used: immunoSEQ multiplex PCR; TCRdb lists only in-frame clones, some missing. The repertoire holds 850,000 to 1,100,000 clones, with around three quarters as singletons. Specimen: memory CD4+ T cells from PBMCs. Subset reported: CD45RA-negative fraction. The receptor source for this set is a man aged 18 to 35 in good health. Some clones in this sample may be carry-over from other donors' samples.

J is TRBJ1-2 and V is TRBV9, with 8 bases aligning to TRBD1. Per germline, CDR1 SGDLS and CDR2 YYNGEE. V was clipped by 3 bases and J by 4 bases; unmatched bases: 8. The CDR3 extends over 15 amino acids. In nucleotides, the CDR3 is TGTGCCAGCAGCGCTGCGGACAGGGCGGTCTATGGCTACACCTTC. Protein sequence: CASSAADRAVYGYTF.

The V gene is TRBV2, the J gene TRBJ2-7; 11 bases match TRBD1. This CDR3 contains 12 residues. The J segment lost 6 bases and the V segment lost 6 bases, leaving 1 base of the junction unmatched. Germline loops: CDR1 SNHLY, CDR2 FYNNEI. CDR3 in amino acids: CASRDRGLEQYF. CDR3 coding DNA: TGTGCCAGCAGGGACAGGGGGCTCGAGCAGTACTTC.